Shown below are 12 T cell receptor beta chains from a single sample sequenced in a study of OX40 agonist ivuxolimab in advanced cancers. Generated by immunoSEQ multiplex PCR, the TCRdb table keeps only in-frame clones and is missing some. The sample carries more than 65,000 clones, around 85% recorded once. Specimen: CD4+ or CD8+ T cells sorted from blood, collected in a trial of the OX40 agonist ivuxolimab. All receptors derive from an adult with an advanced solid tumor such as melanoma, head and neck, liver or kidney cancer.

V is TRBV6-1 and J is TRBJ1-5, with D possibly TRBD1 on 5 matching bases. Germline-derived CDR1 and CDR2 are MNHNS and SASEGT. V gave up 4 bases and J gave up 4 bases, with 14 bases separating them. The CDR3 is 15 residues long. The CDR3, as DNA: TGTGCCAGCAGTGGGGGCTCGGCAGGAAATCAGCCCCAGCATTTT. This codes for CASSGGSAGNQPQHF.

In this sample, this clone turned up once. At one end, the junction sequence differs from germline, possibly due to a read error. The chain employs TRBV7-2 and TRBJ2-5; D may correspond to TRBD1 or TRBD2 (5 bases each). Germline lookup yields CDR1 SGHTA and CDR2 FQGNSA. CDR3 length: 14 amino acids. Written as DNA, the CDR3 is TGTGCCAGCAGCTTTTACGGGACCCAAGAGACCCGGTACTTC. Translated: CASSFYGTQETRYF.

This chain joins TRBV14 and TRBJ2-3, with 9 nucleotides matching TRBD2. This CDR3 comprises 14 residues. CDR1 is SGHDN and CDR2 is FVKESK in the germline V gene. V trimming: 4 bases; J trimming: 4 bases; junction bases outside the gene matches: 3. DNA for the CDR3: TGTGCCAGCAGCCTAATAGCGGGAGCAGATACGCAGTATTTT. This translates into CASSLIAGADTQYF.

The chain recombines TRBV2 with TRBJ1-3, with unresolved D. The germline V gene encodes CDR1 SNHLY and CDR2 FYNNEI. This CDR3 region has 15 residues. Trimming shortened V by 5 bases and J by 0 bases, and 11 bases separated the two germline ends. CDR3 coding DNA: TGTGCCAGCAGTTCGACCCGTTTCTCTGGAAACACCATATATTTT. This sequence encodes CASSSTRFSGNTIYF. Drawing the rest from reference TRBV2 and TRBJ1-3, the complete variable domain is EPEVTQTPSHQVTQMGQEVILRCVPISNHLYFYWYRQILGQKVEFLVSFYNNEISEKSEIFDDQFSVERPDGSNFTLKIRSTKLEDSAMYFCASSSTRFSGNTIYFGEGSWLTVV.

V gene TRBV27 combines with J gene TRBJ1-2, with D maybe TRBD1 (5 bases). This CDR3 is built from 13 residues. The germline V gene has CDR1 MNHEY and CDR2 SMNVEV (reference sequence). The germline V and J ends were trimmed by 0 bases and 4 bases, with 6 bases remaining between them. CDR3 residues: CASSLSGVYGYTF. The DNA for the CDR3 is TGTGCCAGCAGTTTATCAGGGGTCTATGGCTACACCTTC.

Here the CDR3 reads CATSGPKRRTSPVDEQFF. The CDR3 nucleotides are TGTGCCACCAGCGGACCGAAAAGAAGGACTAGCCCGGTGGATGAGCAGTTCTTC. The chain has TRBV15 and TRBJ2-1; 8 bases line up with TRBD2. The CDR3 is 18 residues long. Looked up from germline, CDR1 is LNHNV and CDR2 is YYDKDF (reference sequence). With 5 bases clipped from V and 8 bases from J, the junction kept 20 bases outside the gene matches.

This clone has just a few counts. The chain employs TRBV27 and TRBJ1-3; 8 positions match TRBD1. V lost 4 bases, J lost 2 bases, and 7 bases stayed unmatched. CDR3 length: 16 amino acids. Germline assignment: CDR1 MNHEY and CDR2 SMNVEV (reference sequence). This CDR3 reads CASSSTGQAPGNTIYF. The CDR3 DNA reads as TGTGCCAGCAGTTCCACGGGACAGGCCCCTGGAAACACCATATATTTT.

This clone was picked up many times. The chain combines TRBV11-3 with TRBJ2-3; no clear D. Germline lookup yields CDR1 SGHNT and CDR2 YENEEA. V was pared by 1 base and J by 0 bases, with 5 bases between. The CDR3 contains 14 residues. The CDR3 coding sequence is TGTGCCAGCAGCTTAGGTGTTAGCACAGATACGCAGTATTTT. This gives the protein CASSLGVSTDTQYF.

The V call is TRBV30, the J call TRBJ1-4; D gene unclear. V shed 5 bases and J shed 2 bases, with 6 bases lying between them. The CDR3 contains 12 residues. The germline V gene encodes CDR1 GTSNPN and CDR2 SVGIG (reference sequence). CDR3 DNA sequence: TGTGCCTGGTTGGGGACTAATGAAAAACTGTTTTTT. Translating gives CAWLGTNEKLFF.

The sample holds one count of this clone. This chain connects TRBV28 to TRBJ2-7; maybe TRBD2 (6 bases). This CDR3 is built from 13 residues. From germline, CDR1 is MDHEN and CDR2 SYDVKM. V was cut by 4 bases and J by 3 bases, with 10 bases left in between. CDR3 sequence: CASSWTGSYEQYF. The DNA for the CDR3 is TGTGCCAGCAGTTGGACCGGGAGCTACGAGCAGTACTTC.

The V gene is TRBV2, the J gene TRBJ2-5, with 8 bases identical to TRBD1. From germline, CDR1 is SNHLY and CDR2 FYNNEI. The CDR3 loop spans 14 amino acids. The J segment lost 2 bases and the V segment lost 4 bases, leaving 3 bases of the junction unmatched. CDR3 DNA: TGTGCCAGCAGTGGGACAGGGCCACAAGAGACCCAGTACTTC. Amino acid sequence: CASSGTGPQETQYF.

The chain has TRBV5-1 and TRBJ1-1; possible D gene TRBD1, 5 bases. The V end was cut by 0 bases, the J end by 1 base, with 10 bases between. Germline V gives CDR1 SGHRS, CDR2 YFSETQ. The CDR3 runs 15 residues. The CDR3 loop is CASSLGWGRNTEAFF. CDR3 in DNA: TGCGCCAGCAGCTTGGGGTGGGGACGGAACACTGAAGCTTTCTTT.